Following are 5 T cell receptor beta chains from one sample sequenced in a study of Graves' ophthalmopathy and Graves' hyperthyroidism. Amplification of the TCR beta CDR3 regions used RNA transcripts (as template). An opening RT-PCR round employed HTBI primers and preceded a second-round multiplex PCR. TCRdb reprocessed the multiplex PCR reads with MiXCR, giving one entry per CDR3 protein. The sample holds 650,000 to 900,000 distinct CDR3 sequences, around 40% seen once. Sequences were obtained from peripheral blood. The receptors here all came from an adult man with Graves' ophthalmopathy.

As concerns this clonotype: As the CDR3 is not closed by the conserved phenylalanine or tryptophan, this likely results from a read error. Because the CDR3's place on the DNA is in doubt, the DNA is left out and the CDR3 is given as listed by TCRdb. The chain combines TRBV29-1 with TRBJ1-1; TRBD1, the table's D call, lacks a check against the DNA. The germline CDR1 and CDR2 sequences are SQVTM and ANQGSEA. The CDR3 spans 11 amino acids, including both terminal residues. This chain's CDR3 is CSVDLDRGSNY.

In its sample, this clonotype was seen many times. The rearrangement uses TRBV7-9 and TRBJ2-6; 10 bases are shared with TRBD1. Losses at the gene ends were 5 bases for V and 0 bases for J; bases not matched to a gene: 7. The CDR3 has 18 residues. In germline, CDR1 is SEHNR, CDR2 FQNEAQ (reference sequence). The CDR3 nucleotides are TGTGCCAGCAGCCCCCGGACAGGGGGGAACTCTGGGGCCAACGTCCTGACTTTC. Encoded protein: CASSPRTGGNSGANVLTF.

The rearrangement links TRBV6-5 to TRBJ1-4; TRBD1 might be the D (5 bases). This CDR3 is 14 amino acids long. V was trimmed by 2 bases and J by 3 bases, leaving 7 bases between them. From germline, CDR1 is MNHEY and CDR2 SVGAGI. For the CDR3, the DNA is TGTGCCAGCAGTTACGGGGGTGCTAATGAAAAACTGTTTTTT. Its translation is CASSYGGANEKLFF.

CDR3 region: CASSNPGQGYEKLFF. As DNA, the CDR3 is TGTGCCAGCAGTAACCCGGGACAGGGTTATGAAAAACTGTTTTTT. This sequence joins TRBV15 and TRBJ1-4; TRBD1 aligns across 9 bases. The trim removed 10 bases at V and 6 bases at J, leaving 12 bases unmatched. CDR1 LNHNV and CDR2 YYDKDF come from the germline V gene (reference sequence). The CDR3 loop spans 15 amino acids. Based on the CDR3 plus reference TRBV15 and TRBJ1-4, the full variable domain is DAMVIQNPRYQVTQFGKPVTLSCSQTLNHNVMYWYQQKSSQAPKLLFHYYDKDFNNEADTPDNFQSRRPNTSFCFLDIRSPGLGDTAMYLCASSNPGQGYEKLFFGSGTQLSVL.

The gene calls are TRBV10-3 and TRBJ1-5, with D maybe TRBD1 (5 bases). Germline assignment: CDR1 ENHRY and CDR2 SYGVKD. V gave up 3 bases and J gave up 9 bases, with 18 bases separating them. There are 15 residues in the CDR3. CDR3 sequence: CAISDMLGTSSPQHF. Written as DNA, the CDR3 is TGTGCCATCAGTGACATGTTGGGGACCTCGTCGCCCCAGCATTTT.